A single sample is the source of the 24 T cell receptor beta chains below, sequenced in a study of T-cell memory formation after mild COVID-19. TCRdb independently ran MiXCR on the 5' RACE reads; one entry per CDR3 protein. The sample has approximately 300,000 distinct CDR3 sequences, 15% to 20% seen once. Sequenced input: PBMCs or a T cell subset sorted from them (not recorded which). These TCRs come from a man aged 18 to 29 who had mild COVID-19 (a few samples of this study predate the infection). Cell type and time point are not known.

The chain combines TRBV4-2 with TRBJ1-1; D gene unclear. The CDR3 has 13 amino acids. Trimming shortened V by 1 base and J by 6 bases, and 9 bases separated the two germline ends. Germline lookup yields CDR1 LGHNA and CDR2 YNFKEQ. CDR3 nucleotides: TGTGCCAGCAGCCAAGTTGTTATCGCTGAAGCTTTCTTT. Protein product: CASSQVVIAEAFF.

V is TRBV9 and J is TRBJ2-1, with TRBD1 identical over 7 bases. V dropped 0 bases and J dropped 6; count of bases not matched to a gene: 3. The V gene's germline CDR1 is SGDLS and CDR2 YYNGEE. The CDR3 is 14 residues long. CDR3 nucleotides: TGTGCCAGCAGCGTAGACGCAGGGGGCAATGAGCAGTTCTTC. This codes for CASSVDAGGNEQFF.

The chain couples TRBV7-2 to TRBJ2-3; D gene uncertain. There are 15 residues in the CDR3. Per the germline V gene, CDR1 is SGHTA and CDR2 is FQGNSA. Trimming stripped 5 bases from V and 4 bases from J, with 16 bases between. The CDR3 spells CASSGSGLNSDTQYF. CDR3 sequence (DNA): TGTGCCAGCAGCGGTTCCGGCCTCAACTCAGATACGCAGTATTTT.

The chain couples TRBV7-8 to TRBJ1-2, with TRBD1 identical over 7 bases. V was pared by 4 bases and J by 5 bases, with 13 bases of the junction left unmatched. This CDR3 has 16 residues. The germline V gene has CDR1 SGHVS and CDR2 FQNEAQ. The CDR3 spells CASSSGDSWTAYGYTF. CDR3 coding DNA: TGTGCCAGCAGCTCCGGGGACAGTTGGACCGCATATGGCTACACCTTC.

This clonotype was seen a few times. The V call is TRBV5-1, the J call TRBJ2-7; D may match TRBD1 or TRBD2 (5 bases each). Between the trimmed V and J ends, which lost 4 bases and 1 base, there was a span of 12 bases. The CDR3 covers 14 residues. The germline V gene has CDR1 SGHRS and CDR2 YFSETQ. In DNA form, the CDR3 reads TGCGCCAGCAGCCCCGTTGGGGGTTCCTACGAGCAGTACTTC. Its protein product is CASSPVGGSYEQYF. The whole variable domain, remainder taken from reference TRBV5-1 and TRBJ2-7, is KAGVTQTPRYLIKTRGQQVTLSCSPISGHRSVSWYQQTPGQGLQFLFEYFSETQRNKGNFPGRFSGRQFSNSRSEMNVSTLELGDSALYLCASSPVGGSYEQYFGPGTRLTVT.

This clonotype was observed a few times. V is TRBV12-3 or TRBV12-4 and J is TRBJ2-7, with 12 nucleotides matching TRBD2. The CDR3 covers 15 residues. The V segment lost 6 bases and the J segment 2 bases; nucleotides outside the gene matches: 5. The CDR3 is CASRRTSGEAYEQYF. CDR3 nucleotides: TGTGCCAGCAGGAGGACTAGCGGGGAAGCCTACGAGCAGTACTTC.

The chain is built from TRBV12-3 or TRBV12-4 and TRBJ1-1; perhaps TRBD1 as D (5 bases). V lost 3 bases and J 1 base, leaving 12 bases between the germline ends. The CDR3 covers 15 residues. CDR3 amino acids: CASSFRDPGNTEAFF. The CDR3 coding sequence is TGTGCCAGCAGTTTTCGGGACCCAGGGAACACTGAAGCTTTCTTT.

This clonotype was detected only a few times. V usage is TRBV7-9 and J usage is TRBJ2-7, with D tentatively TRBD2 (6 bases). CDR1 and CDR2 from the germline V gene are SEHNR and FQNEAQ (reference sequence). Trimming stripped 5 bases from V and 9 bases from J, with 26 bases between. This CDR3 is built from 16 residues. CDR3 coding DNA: TGTGCCAGCAGCCTCCCCCTTAGCCCGGCGGGATCTGGGCAGTACTTC. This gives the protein CASSLPLSPAGSGQYF.

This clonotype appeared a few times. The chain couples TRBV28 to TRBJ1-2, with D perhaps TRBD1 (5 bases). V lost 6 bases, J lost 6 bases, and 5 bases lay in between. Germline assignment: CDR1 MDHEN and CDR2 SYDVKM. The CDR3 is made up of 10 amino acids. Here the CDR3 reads CASSRDGYTF. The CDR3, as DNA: TGTGCCAGCAGCAGGGATGGCTACACCTTC.

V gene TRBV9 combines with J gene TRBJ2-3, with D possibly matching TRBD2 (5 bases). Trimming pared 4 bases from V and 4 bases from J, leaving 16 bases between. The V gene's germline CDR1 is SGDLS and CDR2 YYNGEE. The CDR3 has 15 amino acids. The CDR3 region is CASSFRDNGADTQYF. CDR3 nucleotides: TGTGCCAGCAGCTTCCGGGATAATGGGGCAGATACGCAGTATTTT.

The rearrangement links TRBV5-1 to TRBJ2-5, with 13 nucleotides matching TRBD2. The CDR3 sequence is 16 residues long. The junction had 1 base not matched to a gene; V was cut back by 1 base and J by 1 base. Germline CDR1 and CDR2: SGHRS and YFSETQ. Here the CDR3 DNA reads TGCGCCAGCAGCTTGTGGACTAGCGGGGGCCAAGAGACCCAGTACTTC. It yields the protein CASSLWTSGGQETQYF.

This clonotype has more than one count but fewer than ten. Written as DNA, the CDR3 is TGTGCCAGCAGTTTCTCCCGCGGGGGCGCTGGGAACACTGAAGCTTTCTTT. It codes for CASSFSRGGAGNTEAFF. The chain uses TRBV6-6 and TRBJ1-1; maybe TRBD1 (6 bases). Trimming removed 4 bases from V and 1 base from J, with 19 bases in between. Germline lookup yields CDR1 MNHNY and CDR2 SVGAGI (reference sequence). CDR3 length: 17 amino acids.

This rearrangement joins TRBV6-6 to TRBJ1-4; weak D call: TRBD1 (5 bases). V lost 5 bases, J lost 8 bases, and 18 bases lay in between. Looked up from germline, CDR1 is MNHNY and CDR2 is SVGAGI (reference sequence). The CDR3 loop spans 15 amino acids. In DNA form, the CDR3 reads TGTGCCAGCAGTCCACAGGCCGAGGAGCAAGAAAAACTGTTTTTT. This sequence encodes CASSPQAEEQEKLFF.

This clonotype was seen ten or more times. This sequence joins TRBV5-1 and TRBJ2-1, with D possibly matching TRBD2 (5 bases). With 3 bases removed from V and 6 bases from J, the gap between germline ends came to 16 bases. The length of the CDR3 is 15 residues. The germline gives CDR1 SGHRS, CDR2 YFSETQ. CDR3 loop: CASSWGSGWGNEQFF. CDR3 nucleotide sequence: TGCGCCAGCAGCTGGGGTTCGGGATGGGGCAATGAGCAGTTCTTC.

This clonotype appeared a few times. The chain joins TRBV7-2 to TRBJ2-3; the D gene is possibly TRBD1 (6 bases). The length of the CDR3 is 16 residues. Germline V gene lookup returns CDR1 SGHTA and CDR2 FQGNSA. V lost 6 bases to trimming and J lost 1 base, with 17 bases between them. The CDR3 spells CASSTKQGTGTDTQYF. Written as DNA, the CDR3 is TGTGCCAGCAGTACTAAACAGGGAACGGGCACAGATACGCAGTATTTT.

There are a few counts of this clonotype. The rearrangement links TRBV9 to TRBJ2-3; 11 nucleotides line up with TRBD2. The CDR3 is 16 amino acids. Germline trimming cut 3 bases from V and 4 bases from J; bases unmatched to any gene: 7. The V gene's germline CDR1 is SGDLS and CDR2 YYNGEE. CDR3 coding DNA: TGTGCCAGCAGCGCTCGGATTAGCGGGGGGGCAGATACGCAGTATTTT. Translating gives CASSARISGGADTQYF.

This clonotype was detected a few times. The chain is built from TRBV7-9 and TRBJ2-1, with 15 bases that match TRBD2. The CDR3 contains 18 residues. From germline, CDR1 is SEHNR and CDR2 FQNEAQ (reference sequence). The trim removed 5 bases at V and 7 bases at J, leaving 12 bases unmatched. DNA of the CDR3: TGTGCCAGCAGCCTTTCCGGGACTAGCGGGGGGCTATTTAATGAGCAGTTCTTC. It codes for CASSLSGTSGGLFNEQFF.

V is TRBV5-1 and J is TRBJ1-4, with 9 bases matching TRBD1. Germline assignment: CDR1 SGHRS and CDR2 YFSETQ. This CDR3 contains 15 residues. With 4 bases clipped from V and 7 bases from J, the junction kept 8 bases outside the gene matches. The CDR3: CASSQPGTGTEKLFF. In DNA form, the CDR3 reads TGCGCCAGCAGCCAGCCCGGGACAGGGACTGAAAAACTGTTTTTT.

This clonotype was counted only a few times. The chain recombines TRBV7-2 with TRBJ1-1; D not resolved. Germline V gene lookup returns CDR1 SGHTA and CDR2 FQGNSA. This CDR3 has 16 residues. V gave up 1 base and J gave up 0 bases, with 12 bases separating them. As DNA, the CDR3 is TGTGCCAGCAGCTTAGAACCGTCCGGGATGAACACTGAAGCTTTCTTT. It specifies CASSLEPSGMNTEAFF.

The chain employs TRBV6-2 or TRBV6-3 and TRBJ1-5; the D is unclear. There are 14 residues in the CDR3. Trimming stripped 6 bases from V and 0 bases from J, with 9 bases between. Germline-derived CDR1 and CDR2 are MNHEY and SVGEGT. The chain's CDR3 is CASRGLLSNQPQHF. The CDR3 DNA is TGTGCCAGCAGAGGTCTACTTAGCAATCAGCCCCAGCATTTT.

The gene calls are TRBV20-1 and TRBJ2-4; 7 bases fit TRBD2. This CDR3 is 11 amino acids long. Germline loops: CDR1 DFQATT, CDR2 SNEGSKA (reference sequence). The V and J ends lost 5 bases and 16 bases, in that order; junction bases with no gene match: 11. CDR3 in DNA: TGCAGTGCTGCGCGCGGGGGTTGGAACTACTTC. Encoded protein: CSAARGGWNYF.

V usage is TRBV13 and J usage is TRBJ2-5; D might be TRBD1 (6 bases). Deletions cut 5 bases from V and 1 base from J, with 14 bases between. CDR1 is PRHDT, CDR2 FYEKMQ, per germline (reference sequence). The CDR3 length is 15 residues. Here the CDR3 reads CASSGTTGRQETQYF. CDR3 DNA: TGTGCCAGCAGCGGAACCACAGGGCGCCAAGAGACCCAGTACTTC.

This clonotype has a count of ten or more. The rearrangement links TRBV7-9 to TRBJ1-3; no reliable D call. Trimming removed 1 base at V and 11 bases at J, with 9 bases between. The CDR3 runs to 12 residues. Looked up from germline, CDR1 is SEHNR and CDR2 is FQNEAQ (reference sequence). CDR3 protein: CASSLGPVAIYF. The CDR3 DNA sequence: TGTGCCAGCAGCTTAGGCCCAGTCGCCATATATTTT.

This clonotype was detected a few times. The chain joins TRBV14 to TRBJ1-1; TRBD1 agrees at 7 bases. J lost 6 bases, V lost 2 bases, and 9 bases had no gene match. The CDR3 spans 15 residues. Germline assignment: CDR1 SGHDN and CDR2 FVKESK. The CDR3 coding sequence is TGTGCCAGCAGCCAATATACCACAGGGGTTGCTGAAGCTTTCTTT. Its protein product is CASSQYTTGVAEAFF.